This TCR beta chain is drawn from a study of T-cell memory formation after mild COVID-19. The table lists this clonotype with many counts. What it binds is unknown. From the 5' RACE reads, TCRdb called clonotypes with MiXCR, one entry per CDR3 protein. This sample has some 330,000 distinct CDR3 sequences, with 21% found just once. Study observations and caveats: Mostly located in CM and EM were contracting CD4+ clones, with contracting CD8+ clones located in EMRA.

This CDR3 spans 14 amino acids. The V gene's germline CDR1 is SGHVS and CDR2 FQNEAQ. J lost 6 bases, V lost 0 bases, and 2 bases had no gene match. J is TRBJ2-4 and V is TRBV7-8, with 7 bases aligning to TRBD2. Sequencing used PBMCs or a T cell subset sorted from them (not recorded which). The sequence came from an adult woman who had mild COVID-19 (a few samples of this study predate the infection). Cell type and time point are not known. The CDR3 is CASSLAGGANIQYF. CDR3 nucleotides: TGTGCCAGCAGCTTAGCGGGAGGGGCAAACATTCAGTACTTC.